This is a list of T cell receptor beta chains from one sample in a study of blood T cell repertoires in COVID-19. Repertoires were generated with immunoSEQ multiplex PCR, while TCRdb's copy carries only in-frame clones and drops some. The sample holds fewer than 200,000 clones; around 79% are singletons and the top ten take over 15%. The specimen sequenced was PBMCs or T cells enriched from blood (not recorded which). Receptors originate from a woman aged 65 to 85 in a cohort exposed to, infected with or recovered from COVID-19 (not recorded which). Both conserved end residues are part of each CDR3. D genes are given only for firm matches. Not every row has a clone size; where given, it reads once, few, many or a size class.

cdr3_nt	cdr3_aa	j_call	v_call	d_call	clone_size
TGTGCCAGCAGTTCAAGTCGCTATAGCAATCAGCCCCAGCATTTT	CASSSSRYSNQPQHF	TRBJ1-5	TRBV27	-	-
TGTGCCAGCAGCCCCGGGGGGTACTATGGCTACACCTTC	CASSPGGYYGYTF	TRBJ1-2	TRBV28	-	-
TGTGCCAGCAGTGAAGCGGCGGGGGCTCGTTCACCCCTCCACTTT	CASSEAAGARSPLHF	TRBJ1-6	TRBV2	-	once
TGTGCCAGTAGTATCCGGGACAGGGGTTGGGAGACCCAGTACTTC	CASSIRDRGWETQYF	TRBJ2-5	TRBV19	TRBD1	once
TGTGCCAGCAGCTTAGGGTGGGGGGAAAAGGGCAATGAGCAGTTCTTC	CASSLGWGEKGNEQFF	TRBJ2-1	TRBV7-2	-	-
TGTGCCAGCAGCCGTGGGGGCTCCGGGAACACTGAAGCTTTCTTT	CASSRGGSGNTEAFF	TRBJ1-1	TRBV5-4	-	-
TGTGCCAGCAGCCGCTTGGGGGCAGAAGAGACCCAGTACTTC	CASSRLGAEETQYF	TRBJ2-5	TRBV7-9	-	-
TGTGCTACCTCACAGGGGTACCAAGAGACCCAGTACTTC	CATSQGYQETQYF	TRBJ2-5	TRBV12-5	TRBD1	once
TGTGCCACCAGCACAAGGGGGGGTGGGCGCGCTCTGGACAATGAGCAGTTCTTC	CATSTRGGGRALDNEQFF	TRBJ2-1	TRBV15	-	-
TGTGCCAGCAGAGAAGGGGCGGTAGAGACCCAGTACTTC	CASREGAVETQYF	TRBJ2-5	TRBV7-9	-	once
TGTGCCATCAGTGATCAACTAGCGACCAATGAGCAGTTCTTC	CAISDQLATNEQFF	TRBJ2-1	TRBV10-3	TRBD2	few
TGTGCCACCTCCCCCGAGAGTCCCCCGGGGGCTTTCTTT	CATSPESPPGAFF	TRBJ1-1	TRBV6-5	-	-
TGTGCCAGCGTTCGGGTGACCAATCAGCCCCAGCATTTT	CASVRVTNQPQHF	TRBJ1-5	TRBV6-6	-	-
TGTGCCAGCAGTTTAGCGGAGGGACAGGGGGCGCTGTACGGAGCTTTCTTT	CASSLAEGQGALYGAFF	TRBJ1-1	TRBV28	TRBD1	few
TGTGCCAGCAGCAAAGTTGCGGGAGACCACAATGAGCAGTTCTTC	CASSKVAGDHNEQFF	TRBJ2-1	TRBV21-1	-	-
TGTGCCAGCAGTTTATCCGGACAGACCTATGGCTACACCTTC	CASSLSGQTYGYTF	TRBJ1-2	TRBV28	-	-
TGTGCCAGCAGCGTAGAACCTTATAGCGTCTCCTACAATGAGCAGTTCTTC	CASSVEPYSVSYNEQFF	TRBJ2-1	TRBV9	-	-
TGTGCCAGCACCAGCACCGGGACAGGGGGTGGGTACGAGCAGTACTTC	CASTSTGTGGGYEQYF	TRBJ2-7	TRBV28	TRBD1	-
TGTGCCAGTAGTTTGGGGACAGGAAACTACGAGCAGTACTTC	CASSLGTGNYEQYF	TRBJ2-7	TRBV19	TRBD1	-
TGTGCCAGCAGTTTCTCCGGCGGGGGAAGTAATGAGCAGTTCTTC	CASSFSGGGSNEQFF	TRBJ2-1	TRBV7-6	TRBD2	-
TGTGCCAGCAGCCTGCAGGGGGCTGATGGCTACACCTTC	CASSLQGADGYTF	TRBJ1-2	TRBV27	TRBD1	-
TGTGCCAGCAGCTTGGGACAGGGGGCTTCTGAGCAGTTCTTC	CASSLGQGASEQFF	TRBJ2-1	TRBV5-8	TRBD1	-
TGTGCCAGCAGCTTTGGACATTCTAACTATGGCTACACCTTC	CASSFGHSNYGYTF	TRBJ1-2	TRBV11-1	-	-
TGCAGCGTTGTTGGTAGCGAGGAGACTAAAGGCGAGCAGTACTTC	CSVVGSEETKGEQYF	TRBJ2-7	TRBV29-1	-	-
TGTGCCAGCACCCTTTGGGGGAGGGAAGAGACCCAGTACTTC	CASTLWGREETQYF	TRBJ2-5	TRBV7-2	TRBD2	-
TGTGCCAGTAGTATTCGGGACATACAGCCCCAGCATTTT	CASSIRDIQPQHF	TRBJ1-5	TRBV19	-	-
TGTGCCAGCAGCCCAGAGTCAGGCCCGTATGGCTACACCTTC	CASSPESGPYGYTF	TRBJ1-2	TRBV3-1/TRBV3-2	-	-
TGTGCCAGCAGCTTTTCCGGAGTAACCTACGAGCAGTACTTC	CASSFSGVTYEQYF	TRBJ2-7	TRBV7-2	-	-
TGTGCCAGCAGCCAACAACCGACAGGGGGAGGATATGGCTACACCTTC	CASSQQPTGGGYGYTF	TRBJ1-2	TRBV3-1/TRBV3-2	TRBD1	-
TGTGCCAGCAGCAGAAACGCGGGCCTCTCCACAGATACGCAGTATTTT	CASSRNAGLSTDTQYF	TRBJ2-3	TRBV7-9	-	-
TGTGCCAGCAGTTCGGTGCAGGCGACAACTAATGAAAAACTGTTTTTT	CASSSVQATTNEKLFF	TRBJ1-4	TRBV28	-	-
TGTGCCAGCACGCGAGCGGGTGGCTCCTACAATGAGCAGTTCTTC	CASTRAGGSYNEQFF	TRBJ2-1	TRBV6-6	-	-
TGCGCCAGCAGCTTGGATCCGGGAGTCCCCTACGAGCAGTACTTC	CASSLDPGVPYEQYF	TRBJ2-7	TRBV5-1	-	-
TGTGCCACCAGCAGTCTTTTAGCCCAGCCCCAGCATTTT	CATSSLLAQPQHF	TRBJ1-5	TRBV15	-	-
TGTGCCAGCAGCCAAGATCACGGGACAGGGGGCTTAAGTCAGCCCCAGCATTTT	CASSQDHGTGGLSQPQHF	TRBJ1-5	TRBV4-2	TRBD1	-
TGCGCCAGCAGCTTGGTTGGTGACTACTCCTACGAGCAGTACTTC	CASSLVGDYSYEQYF	TRBJ2-7	TRBV5-1	-	-
TGCGCCAGCAGCTTGGATGGACGGGAGGCCTACGAGCAGTACTTC	CASSLDGREAYEQYF	TRBJ2-7	TRBV5-1	TRBD2	once
TGTGCCAGTAGTATAAGGGGTACGGGGGGGACAAGTAGCAATCAGCCCCAGCATTTT	CASSIRGTGGTSSNQPQHF	TRBJ1-5	TRBV19	-	-
TGTGCCAGTAGTCTGGGACTAGCGGACGGAGCCACCTACGAGCAGTACTTC	CASSLGLADGATYEQYF	TRBJ2-7	TRBV19	TRBD2	once
TGTGCCAGCGCAGGGGGCGGGGAGACCCAGTACTTC	CASAGGGETQYF	TRBJ2-5	TRBV6-5	TRBD1	-
TGTGCCAGCAGCCCTTGGACAGGGGCTACCGGAAACACCATATATTTT	CASSPWTGATGNTIYF	TRBJ1-3	TRBV2	TRBD1	-
TGTGCCAGCTCACCACCGGGATCAGGGGGCACCGGGGAGCTGTTTTTT	CASSPPGSGGTGELFF	TRBJ2-2	TRBV18	TRBD1	-